This T cell receptor (beta chain) originates from a study of T cell repertoires in cytomegalovirus infection. Looking at the study overall: Public TCR beta signatures indicated both CMV infection and matching HLA type.

CDR1 is SEHNR and CDR2 is FQNEAQ in the germline V gene (reference sequence). Germline trimming cut 5 bases from V and 8 bases from J; bases unmatched to any gene: 14. The CDR3 is made up of 16 amino acids. TCRdb re-derived calls from the reads in MiXCR, one entry per CDR3 protein. The data show about 700,000 distinct CDR3 sequences, roughly a third seen once. This clonotype has just a few counts. Its antigen is currently unknown. Sequencing was performed on cultured PBMCs, taken from culture after CMV antigen stimulation. The chain combines TRBV7-9 with TRBJ2-1; 8 nucleotides align to TRBD1. The receptor's source is a human donor in good health (CMV status not recorded). Some clones in this sample may be carry-over from other donors' samples. In DNA form, the CDR3 reads TGTGCCAGCAGCCCAGTTCAGGGGGCGTTTTCCGATGAGCAGTTCTTC. It encodes CASSPVQGAFSDEQFF.